One and the same sample provided the 26 T cell receptor beta chains below, sequenced in a study of Ad26.COV2.S vaccination and SARS-CoV-2 variants. This table comes from immunoSEQ multiplex PCR, and its TCRdb copy is limited to in-frame clones, with some not included. This sample yields about 220,000 clones, of which approximately 87% are seen a single time; around a tenth belongs to the top ten. Treatment: some 19 received Ad26.COV2.S at low or high dose, single or two shots; 5 received placebo; per-sample allocation not given. Day 63 after the first vaccine or placebo injection was the time point for sampling. The sample consisted of peripheral blood, taken in a trial of Ad26.COV2.S vaccine versus placebo. Receptors originate from a person aged 18-60 years who received the Ad26.COV2.S COVID-19 vaccine or a placebo.

The CDR3 coding sequence is TGTGCCAGCAGCCAAGGCTTCGGGGGCCCTGAAGCTTTCTTT. Translating it yields CASSQGFGGPEAFF. This chain links TRBV4-2 with TRBJ1-1; perhaps TRBD1 as D (6 bases). This CDR3 comprises 14 residues. In germline, CDR1 is LGHNA, CDR2 YNFKEQ. V was pared by 1 base and J by 6 bases, with 12 bases between.

The table lists this clone with a count of one. The chain couples TRBV6-5 to TRBJ1-2; weak D call: TRBD1 (5 bases). Germline V gene lookup returns CDR1 MNHEY and CDR2 SVGAGI. The CDR3 length is 16 residues. V was trimmed by 2 bases and J by 1 base, leaving 14 bases between them. CDR3 region: CASSYLQGRNNYGYTF. In DNA form, the CDR3 reads TGTGCCAGCAGTTACCTGCAGGGACGGAATAACTATGGCTACACCTTC.

The rearrangement uses TRBV7-6 and TRBJ2-1, with D unclear. CDR1 is SGHVS, CDR2 FNYEAQ, per germline. Trimming shortened V by 1 base and J by 2 bases, and 9 bases separated the two germline ends. CDR3 size: 15 residues. Here the CDR3 reads CASSLGSGPYNEQFF. CDR3 bases: TGTGCCAGCAGCTTAGGATCGGGCCCCTACAATGAGCAGTTCTTC.

The genes are TRBV19 and TRBJ2-1; 11 bases agree with TRBD2. Losses at the gene ends were 5 bases for V and 4 bases for J; bases not matched to a gene: 4. Germline V gene sequence: CDR1 LNHDA, CDR2 SQIVND (reference sequence). This CDR3 has 15 amino acids. DNA for the CDR3: TGTGCCAGTAGTCCGGGACTAGCGGCGTACAATGAGCAGTTCTTC. This gives the protein CASSPGLAAYNEQFF.

The rearrangement links TRBV10-3 to TRBJ1-1, with unresolved D. This CDR3 region has 14 residues. Germline-derived CDR1 and CDR2 are ENHRY and SYGVKD. Trimming took off 7 bases at V and 4 bases at J, with 16 bases between the two ends. As DNA, the CDR3 is TGTGCCATCAAAGATGAATTCTTCGGCACTGAAGCTTTCTTT. Residues: CAIKDEFFGTEAFF.

V gene TRBV7-9 combines with J gene TRBJ2-2, with D tentatively TRBD1 (6 bases). The CDR3 contains 16 residues. Trimming stripped 3 bases from V and 4 bases from J, with 15 bases between. Germline lookup yields CDR1 SEHNR and CDR2 FQNEAQ (reference sequence). The CDR3 protein is CASSFFGGGSTGELFF. In nucleotides, the CDR3 is TGTGCCAGCAGCTTCTTCGGTGGGGGCTCCACCGGGGAGCTGTTTTTT.

This clone was seen just once. The chain joins TRBV18 to TRBJ1-5; maybe TRBD1 (5 bases). V was trimmed by 3 bases and J by 3 bases, leaving 15 bases between them. The CDR3 sequence is 16 residues long. Germline-derived CDR1 and CDR2 are KGHSH and LQKENI. The CDR3 loop reads CASSPLAGLDNQPQHF. DNA for the CDR3: TGTGCCAGCTCACCCCTTGCGGGGCTGGACAATCAGCCCCAGCATTTT.

The V and J genes are TRBV7-2 and TRBJ2-7, with a possible D match to TRBD2 (6 bases). V was pared by 2 bases and J by 7 bases, with 15 bases between. This CDR3 region has 14 residues. Per the germline V gene, CDR1 is SGHTA and CDR2 is FQGNSA. CDR3 region: CASSLKRVADEQYF. Here the CDR3 DNA reads TGTGCCAGCAGCTTAAAACGGGTAGCGGATGAGCAGTACTTC. Full variable domain (remainder filled in from reference TRBV7-2 and TRBJ2-7): GAGVSQSPSNKVTEKGKDVELRCDPISGHTALYWYRQSLGQGLEFLIYFQGNSAPDKSGLPSDRFSAERTGGSVSTLTIQRTQQEDSAVYLCASSLKRVADEQYFGPGTRLTVT.

This clone has only one observation. V usage is TRBV10-1 and J usage is TRBJ1-3; no reliable D call. The CDR3 spans 14 residues. Trimming removed 7 bases at V and 0 bases at J, with 10 bases between. The V gene's germline CDR1 is WNHNN and CDR2 SYGVQD (reference sequence). The CDR3 region is CASIRMYSGNTIYF. As DNA, the CDR3 is TGCGCCAGCATTCGAATGTACTCTGGAAACACCATATATTTT.

V gene TRBV5-8 combines with J gene TRBJ1-1, with D hard to call. V lost 1 base and J lost 3, with 7 bases in between. The CDR3 has 13 residues. Germline CDR1 SGHTS, CDR2 YDEGEE. The CDR3 DNA reads as TGTGCCAGCAGCTTGCTAAGGGACACTGAAGCTTTCTTT. It is translated as CASSLLRDTEAFF. Combining the CDR3 with reference TRBV5-8 and TRBJ1-1 gives the whole variable domain EAGVTQSPTHLIKTRGQQATLRCSPISGHTSVYWYQQALGLGLQFLLWYDEGEERNRGNFPPRFSGRQFPNYSSELNVNALELEDSALYLCASSLLRDTEAFFGQGTRLTVV.

This chain connects TRBV18 to TRBJ2-7; 9 bases line up with TRBD2. The V gene's germline CDR1 is KGHSH and CDR2 LQKENI. J was trimmed by 0 bases and V by 6 bases; bases with no gene match: 3. CDR3 length equals 14 residues. The CDR3 DNA sequence: TGTGCCAGCTCCACGGGACTAGCCTCCTACGAGCAGTACTTC. Its translation is CASSTGLASYEQYF.

This clone has ten or more counts. This chain joins TRBV4-3 and TRBJ2-3; D is possibly TRBD2 (5 bases). CDR3 length: 16 residues. V was pared by 0 bases and J by 2 bases, with 12 bases between. CDR1 LGHNA and CDR2 YSLEER come from the germline V gene. CDR3 residues: CASSQDREGVTDTQYF. In DNA form, the CDR3 reads TGCGCCAGCAGCCAAGATAGAGAGGGAGTCACAGATACGCAGTATTTT.

The chain uses TRBV10-1 and TRBJ2-1; a possible D gene is TRBD2 (5 bases). The length of the CDR3 is 17 residues. Germline lookup yields CDR1 WNHNN and CDR2 SYGVQD (reference sequence). V was pared by 0 bases and J by 0 bases, with 12 bases between. The chain's CDR3 is CASSESGRLSSYNEQFF. The CDR3 DNA reads as TGCGCCAGCAGTGAGTCGGGAAGACTAAGCTCCTACAATGAGCAGTTCTTC.

This chain uses TRBV18 with TRBJ2-3; tentatively, D is TRBD1 (6 bases). The CDR3 sequence is 14 residues long. V dropped 3 bases and J dropped 5 bases, with 12 bases sitting between them. Germline-derived CDR1 and CDR2 are KGHSH and LQKENI. The CDR3 sequence is CASSPGAVEDTQYF. The CDR3 DNA reads TGTGCCAGCTCACCGGGGGCCGTTGAAGATACGCAGTATTTT.

A single count supports this clone. The chain recombines TRBV4-1 with TRBJ2-3; weak D call: TRBD2 (6 bases). The ends were cut back, 2 bases at V and 10 bases at J, with 13 bases in the middle. CDR3 length equals 13 residues. CDR1 and CDR2 from the germline V gene are MGHRA and YSYEKL. In DNA, the CDR3 is TGCGCCAGCAGCCAAACGGGCGGGGATGCGCAGTATTTT. It yields the protein CASSQTGGDAQYF.

This rearrangement joins TRBV11-2 to TRBJ2-1; D perhaps matches TRBD2 (6 bases). From germline, CDR1 is SGHAT and CDR2 FQNNGV. The ends were cut back, 0 bases at V and 8 bases at J, with 14 bases in the middle. The CDR3 totals 15 residues. CDR3 residues: CASSLDLGGSHEQFF. The CDR3 DNA reads TGTGCCAGCAGCTTAGATCTTGGGGGGAGCCATGAGCAGTTCTTC.

The chain joins TRBV28 to TRBJ2-2; weak D call: TRBD1 (6 bases). The CDR3 extends over 17 amino acids. Germline-derived CDR1 and CDR2 are MDHEN and SYDVKM. V was clipped by 5 bases and J by 3 bases, with 19 bases between them. CDR3 region: CASSTPAGAGDTGELFF. The DNA of the CDR3 is TGTGCCAGCAGTACACCTGCCGGTGCAGGGGACACCGGGGAGCTGTTTTTT.

The V call is TRBV6-2 or TRBV6-3, the J call TRBJ2-7; 9 positions agree with TRBD2. Trimming at V came to 6 bases and at J to 3 bases, leaving 9 bases not matched to a gene. This CDR3 contains 15 residues. CDR1 MNHEY and CDR2 SVGEGT come from the germline V gene. DNA for the CDR3: TGTGCCAGCAGCAACCTCGGGACTAGCCGCTACGAGCAGTACTTC. Protein sequence: CASSNLGTSRYEQYF.

The CDR3 DNA reads TGTGCCAGCAGTGACTCGAGATATCTTGGCTACACCTTC. Translated: CASSDSRYLGYTF. The V gene is TRBV6-4, the J gene TRBJ1-2; D unresolved. Trimming took 0 bases from V and 7 from J, leaving 9 bases between them. Germline loops: CDR1 MRHNA, CDR2 SNTAGT. The CDR3 spans 13 residues.

The chain joins TRBV7-8 to TRBJ2-1; 7 bases match TRBD2. The CDR3 is made up of 19 amino acids. The V gene's germline CDR1 is SGHVS and CDR2 FQNEAQ. Trimming cost V 4 bases and J 0 bases; bases outside gene matches: 15. The CDR3 bases are TGTGCCAGCAGCTCCTACCTAAGGCAGCGGGATAACTCCTACAATGAGCAGTTCTTC. The encoded protein is CASSSYLRQRDNSYNEQFF. Combining the CDR3 with reference TRBV7-8 and TRBJ2-1 gives the whole variable domain GAGVSQSPRYKVAKRGQDVALRCDPISGHVSLFWYQQALGQGPEFLTYFQNEAQLDKSGLPSDRFFAERPEGSVSTLKIQRTQQEDSAVYLCASSSYLRQRDNSYNEQFFGPGTRLTVL.

The chain links TRBV19 to TRBJ1-4, with TRBD1 matching over 7 bases. The CDR3 contains 14 residues. CDR1 and CDR2 from the germline V gene are LNHDA and SQIVND (reference sequence). V lost 6 bases, J lost 3 bases, and 4 bases stayed unmatched. The CDR3 nucleotides read TGTGCCAGTAGACCACAGGGGTCTAATGAAAAACTGTTTTTT. It translates to CASRPQGSNEKLFF.

The chain carries TRBV19 and TRBJ1-1; D may be TRBD1 (6 bases). V gave up 7 bases and J gave up 2 bases, with 14 bases separating them. The CDR3 is 14 residues long. Germline loops: CDR1 LNHDA, CDR2 SQIVND (reference sequence). The CDR3 reads CASITGGANTEAFF. CDR3 DNA: TGTGCCAGTATCACCGGGGGGGCCAACACTGAAGCTTTCTTT.

This chain uses TRBV4-3 with TRBJ2-3, with D perhaps TRBD1 (5 bases). The V gene lost 0 bases and the J gene lost 7 bases, with 17 bases spanning the gap. The CDR3 length is 16 residues. The germline V gene has CDR1 LGHNA and CDR2 YSLEER. CDR3 residues: CASSQETSGGANTQYF. CDR3 DNA sequence: TGCGCCAGCAGCCAAGAGACCTCTGGTGGGGCAAATACGCAGTATTTT.

The genes are TRBV19 and TRBJ2-3; 10 bases are a match to TRBD2. The CDR3 sequence is 16 residues long. Trimming cost V 3 bases and J 2 bases; bases outside gene matches: 5. Germline values: CDR1 LNHDA, CDR2 SQIVND (reference sequence). The CDR3 region is CASSILAGAVTDTQYF. DNA for the CDR3: TGTGCCAGTAGTATCCTAGCGGGGGCCGTCACAGATACGCAGTATTTT.

The chain links TRBV2 to TRBJ1-1; D perhaps matches TRBD1 (6 bases). Per the germline V gene, CDR1 is SNHLY and CDR2 is FYNNEI. The CDR3 sequence is 13 residues long. CDR3 residues: CALKQQGNTEAFF. The CDR3 nucleotides read TGTGCTCTCAAGCAACAGGGGAACACTGAAGCTTTCTTT.

The rearrangement uses TRBV7-6 and TRBJ2-2; D is perhaps TRBD1 (5 bases). This CDR3 spans 14 amino acids. CDR1 is SGHVS and CDR2 is FNYEAQ in the germline V gene. The V end was cut by 7 bases, the J end by 0 bases, with 9 bases between. The CDR3, as DNA: TGTGCCAGCACGTTACAGGCGAACACCGGGGAGCTGTTTTTT. It specifies CASTLQANTGELFF.